This entry is about one T cell receptor (beta chain). The data derive from a study of blood T cell repertoires in COVID-19. Looking at the study overall: Italy, Spain and the United States were the sources of the convalescent and acute COVID-19 samples. Sources were T cells, B-cell-depleted T cells, or PBMCs; the material itself was cDNA or gDNA.

Authors' methods: Reference gene primer amplification gave nucleated cell count estimates. Clones were read by immunoSEQ multiplex PCR, and TCRdb kept only the in-frame ones, dropping some. That table supplies the V and J calls and clone size; D and trimming were determined from the DNA. Among 70,000 to 95,000 clones listed, roughly 80% were seen once. Trimming pared 0 bases from V and 0 bases from J, leaving 9 bases between. CDR1 is MGHRA, CDR2 YSYEKL, per germline. The CDR3 runs 16 residues. Sequenced input: peripheral blood. The receptor was derived from a human donor in a cohort sampled during active COVID-19. This sequence joins TRBV4-1 and TRBJ2-4; no clear D. This CDR3 reads CASSQDRTLAKNIQYF. The DNA for the CDR3 is TGCGCCAGCAGCCAAGACAGAACCCTAGCCAAAAACATTCAGTACTTC.